Below, 32 T cell receptor beta chains from the same sample are listed, as sequenced in a study of T cells in Graves' hyperthyroidism and ophthalmopathy. The investigators amplified TCR beta CDR3 regions from RNA transcripts. First-round RT-PCR targeting the TCR CDR3 was performed with the HTBI primer set. TCRdb itself ran the multiplex PCR reads through MiXCR, one entry per CDR3 protein. The table lists 200,000 to 300,000 distinct CDR3 sequences, over 15% of them singletons, with around 30% in the top ten. Specimen: blood. Receptors were obtained from a woman between 18 and 30 years old with Graves' ophthalmopathy.

This clonotype showed up many times. This chain uses TRBV25-1 with TRBJ2-6, with D maybe TRBD2 (7 bases). CDR3 length equals 17 residues. The germline gives CDR1 MGHDK, CDR2 SYGVNS. The ends were cut back, 2 bases at V and 6 bases at J, with 17 bases in the middle. CDR3 bases: TGTGCCAGCAGTGAAAGGCCGGGGGGCAAGGAGGCCAACGTCCTGACTTTC. Translation: CASSERPGGKEANVLTF. The whole variable domain, remainder taken from reference TRBV25-1 and TRBJ2-6, is EADIYQTPRYLVIGTGKKITLECSQTMGHDKMYWYQQDPGMELHLIHYSYGVNSTEKGDLSSESTVSRIRTEHFPLTLESARPSHTSQYLCASSERPGGKEANVLTFGAGSRLTVL.

The table lists this clonotype with many counts. V and J are TRBV2 and TRBJ2-2, with 9 bases aligning to TRBD1. Germline values: CDR1 SNHLY, CDR2 FYNNEI. J gave up 4 bases and V 7 bases, and 7 bases lay outside the gene matches. The CDR3 sequence is 15 residues long. CDR3 nucleotides: TGTGCCAGCATTCTACAGGGGGCTCTCACCGGGGAGCTGTTTTTT. This translates into CASILQGALTGELFF.

This clonotype was seen ten or more times. The chain recombines TRBV20-1 with TRBJ1-2; 10 bases line up with TRBD1. Germline CDR1 is DFQATT and CDR2 is SNEGSKA (reference sequence). V was clipped by 4 bases and J by 4 bases; unmatched bases: 3. This CDR3 spans 13 amino acids. Written as DNA, the CDR3 is TGCAGTGCTAACGGACAGGGGGTCTATGGCTACACCTTC. The encoded protein is CSANGQGVYGYTF.

The sample holds many counts of this clonotype. This chain joins TRBV3-1 and TRBJ2-2, with D tentatively TRBD2 (5 bases). The CDR3 totals 18 residues. The germline gives CDR1 LGHDT, CDR2 YNNKEL (reference sequence). V was shortened by 4 bases and J by 0 bases, with 18 bases between the two germline ends. CDR3 amino acids: CASSRSTSGTANTGELFF. CDR3 nucleotides: TGTGCCAGCAGCCGTTCCACCAGCGGAACTGCGAACACCGGGGAGCTGTTTTTT. Full variable domain (remainder filled in from reference TRBV3-1 and TRBJ2-2): DTAVSQTPKYLVTQMGNDKSIKCEQNLGHDTMYWYKQDSKKFLKIMFSYNNKELIINETVPNRFSPKSPDKAHLNLHINSLELGDSAVYFCASSRSTSGTANTGELFFGEGSRLTVL.

The gene calls are TRBV19 and TRBJ1-5, with 7 positions matching TRBD1. The trim removed 6 bases at V and 2 bases at J, leaving 7 bases unmatched. The CDR3 has 15 amino acids. Germline V lookup: CDR1 LNHDA, CDR2 SQIVND (reference sequence). In DNA, the CDR3 is TGTGCCAGTAGGACTCACGACAGGGGCAATCAGCCCCAGCATTTT. It is translated as CASRTHDRGNQPQHF.

V gene TRBV28 combines with J gene TRBJ2-7; 12 bases align to TRBD2. The V segment lost 7 bases and the J segment 4 bases; nucleotides outside the gene matches: 14. Germline V gene sequence: CDR1 MDHEN, CDR2 SYDVKM. CDR3 length: 17 residues. The CDR3 coding sequence is TGTGCCAGCAACCTAACGGTGAGGACTAGCGGGGAGTACGAGCAGTACTTC. As protein: CASNLTVRTSGEYEQYF. The variable domain in full, with the rest retrieved from reference TRBV28 and TRBJ2-7, is DVKVTQSSRYLVKRTGEKVFLECVQDMDHENMFWYRQDPGLGLRLIYFSYDVKMKEKGDIPEGYSVSREKKERFSLILESASTNQTSMYLCASNLTVRTSGEYEQYFGPGTRLTVT.

The sample holds many counts of this clonotype. The chain links TRBV20-1 to TRBJ2-2, with a weak D call TRBD1 (5 bases). The CDR3 loop spans 14 amino acids. V was pared by 4 bases and J by 4 bases, with 13 bases between. In germline, CDR1 is DFQATT, CDR2 SNEGSKA (reference sequence). CDR3 sequence: CSAKGAQGTGELFF. Here the CDR3 DNA reads TGCAGTGCTAAAGGGGCGCAAGGCACCGGGGAGCTGTTTTTT.

The chain couples TRBV7-9 to TRBJ2-1; TRBD1 or TRBD2 may be the D gene (5 bases each). Germline lookup yields CDR1 SEHNR and CDR2 FQNEAQ (reference sequence). The CDR3 loop spans 15 amino acids. Between the trimmed V and J ends, which lost 3 bases and 0 bases, there was a span of 9 bases. The CDR3 sequence: CASSFEGSSYNEQFF. CDR3 sequence (DNA): TGTGCCAGCAGCTTCGAGGGGAGCTCCTACAATGAGCAGTTCTTC.

This clonotype was observed many times. The chain uses TRBV5-1 and TRBJ2-5; D call uncertain. Germline V lookup: CDR1 SGHRS, CDR2 YFSETQ. The V and J ends lost 0 bases and 5 bases respectively, with 8 bases between them. This CDR3 comprises 13 residues. CDR3 loop: CASSLEARETQYF. The CDR3 DNA reads as TGCGCCAGCAGCTTGGAAGCGCGGGAGACCCAGTACTTC.

This clonotype has ten or more counts. The chain recombines TRBV30 with TRBJ2-3; the match to TRBD2 covers 8 bases. V was pared by 0 bases and J by 4 bases, with 18 bases of the junction left unmatched. CDR3 length: 19 residues. Germline V gene sequence: CDR1 GTSNPN, CDR2 SVGIG (reference sequence). For the CDR3, the DNA is TGTGCCTGGAGTGTAGTGTGGCGGGGGGCAGTTGGGAAACCAGATACGCAGTATTTT. This translates into CAWSVVWRGAVGKPDTQYF.

In this sample, this clonotype turned up many times. This sequence joins TRBV28 and TRBJ1-2; possible D gene TRBD1, 5 bases. The ends were cut back, 0 bases at V and 6 bases at J, with 8 bases in the middle. The CDR3 extends over 13 amino acids. Per germline, CDR1 MDHEN and CDR2 SYDVKM. This CDR3 reads CASSLWGGDGYTF. CDR3 nucleotide sequence: TGTGCCAGCAGTTTATGGGGGGGGGATGGCTACACCTTC.

This clonotype was counted ten times or more. This chain links TRBV20-1 with TRBJ1-2, with D maybe TRBD1 (6 bases). The CDR3 contains 14 residues. Per the germline V gene, CDR1 is DFQATT and CDR2 is SNEGSKA (reference sequence). Trimming removed 1 base from V and 1 base from J, with 10 bases in between. The CDR3 DNA reads as TGCAGTGCTAGAGCGCAGGGGAATAACTATGGCTACACCTTC. As protein: CSARAQGNNYGYTF.

In its sample, this clonotype was seen many times. This sequence joins TRBV5-5 and TRBJ2-3, with TRBD2 as a possible D gene (5 bases). CDR3 length: 15 amino acids. In germline, CDR1 is SGHKS, CDR2 YYEKEE (reference sequence). The ends were cut back, 4 bases at V and 0 bases at J, with 12 bases in the middle. In DNA form, the CDR3 reads TGTGCCAGCAGCCACCCCCGGGGTAGCACAGATACGCAGTATTTT. Amino acid sequence: CASSHPRGSTDTQYF.

In this sample, this clonotype turned up many times. The rearrangement uses TRBV11-2 and TRBJ1-2, with D perhaps TRBD1 (5 bases). CDR3 length: 16 residues. V was pared by 2 bases and J by 2 bases, with 15 bases between. CDR1 is SGHAT and CDR2 is FQNNGV in the germline V gene. CDR3 protein: CASSLREGPLNYGYTF. DNA of the CDR3: TGTGCCAGCAGCTTACGTGAGGGGCCCTTAAACTATGGCTACACCTTC.

This clonotype has at least ten counts. This chain uses TRBV4-2 with TRBJ2-3, with D perhaps TRBD2 (5 bases). Germline V gene data show CDR1 as LGHNA and CDR2 as YNFKEQ. This CDR3 comprises 18 residues. V lost 1 base and J 0 bases, leaving 17 bases between the germline ends. The CDR3 here is CASSQGRKEVISTDTQYF. The DNA for the CDR3 is TGTGCCAGCAGCCAAGGGAGGAAGGAGGTTATTAGCACAGATACGCAGTATTTT.

To note about this clonotype: It may be a read error: a sequence one base away is much more abundant. This chain uses TRBV9 with TRBJ2-7; tentative D call: TRBD2 (6 bases). This CDR3 has 16 amino acids. CDR1 and CDR2 (germline): SGDLS, YYNGEE. CDR3 loop: CTSSVRRDSNFYEQYF. In DNA form, the CDR3 reads TGTACCAGCAGCGTCCGCCGGGACTCAAATTTCTACGAGCAGTACTTC.

This clonotype was picked up many times. The chain carries TRBV28 and TRBJ2-2; no definite D call. The V and J ends lost 4 bases and 0 bases respectively, with 3 bases between them. The CDR3 consists of 13 residues. Germline V gene data show CDR1 as MDHEN and CDR2 as SYDVKM. DNA of the CDR3: TGTGCCAGCAGTTGGGCGAACACCGGGGAGCTGTTTTTT. It yields the protein CASSWANTGELFF. Supplemented by reference TRBV28 and TRBJ2-2, the full variable domain reads DVKVTQSSRYLVKRTGEKVFLECVQDMDHENMFWYRQDPGLGLRLIYFSYDVKMKEKGDIPEGYSVSREKKERFSLILESASTNQTSMYLCASSWANTGELFFGEGSRLTVL.

At least ten counts were recorded for this clonotype. This chain connects TRBV12-3 or TRBV12-4 to TRBJ2-3; TRBD2 aligns across 7 bases. The CDR3 length is 16 residues. The V and J ends lost 1 base and 4 bases, in that order; junction bases with no gene match: 8. This chain's CDR3 is CASSLGRERVSDTQYF. CDR3 in DNA: TGTGCCAGCAGTTTAGGGCGGGAGCGGGTTTCAGATACGCAGTATTTT.

The sample holds many counts of this clonotype. The V gene is TRBV6-1, the J gene TRBJ2-6; 7 positions match TRBD2. The CDR3 spans 18 residues. Germline loops: CDR1 MNHNS, CDR2 SASEGT. Trimming at V came to 0 bases and at J to 0 bases, leaving 5 bases not matched to a gene. The CDR3 here is CASSEALAASSGANVLTF. CDR3 nucleotides: TGTGCCAGCAGTGAAGCTCTAGCGGCATCCTCTGGGGCCAACGTCCTGACTTTC.

This clonotype was detected many times. The chain has TRBV6-1 and TRBJ1-2; a possible D gene is TRBD1 (6 bases). V lost 6 bases to trimming and J lost 5 bases, with 16 bases between them. CDR3 length equals 14 residues. Looked up from germline, CDR1 is MNHNS and CDR2 is SASEGT. The CDR3 sequence: CASSLTGARYGYTF. Written as DNA, the CDR3 is TGTGCCAGCAGCCTTACGGGGGCAAGGTATGGCTACACCTTC.

This clonotype was observed many times. The CDR3 DNA follows: TGTGCCAGCAGCTTCGGGCAGACGAACACTGAAGCTTTCTTT. Protein sequence: CASSFGQTNTEAFF. The V and J genes are TRBV5-6 and TRBJ1-1; D is unclear. Trimming pared 2 bases from V and 1 base from J, leaving 9 bases between. The CDR3 runs 14 residues. Germline loops: CDR1 SGHDT, CDR2 YYEEEE.

This clonotype was observed at least ten times. The chain has TRBV28 and TRBJ1-1; 7 positions agree with TRBD1. CDR1 and CDR2 (germline): MDHEN, SYDVKM. The CDR3 totals 14 residues. Germline trimming cut 3 bases from V and 4 bases from J; bases unmatched to any gene: 5. CDR3: CASSFRGWATEAFF. Here the CDR3 DNA reads TGTGCCAGCAGTTTCAGGGGGTGGGCCACTGAAGCTTTCTTT. The whole variable domain, filled in from reference TRBV28 and TRBJ1-1, reads DVKVTQSSRYLVKRTGEKVFLECVQDMDHENMFWYRQDPGLGLRLIYFSYDVKMKEKGDIPEGYSVSREKKERFSLILESASTNQTSMYLCASSFRGWATEAFFGQGTRLTVV.

This clonotype was recorded at least ten times. V gene TRBV9 combines with J gene TRBJ1-6; the D is unclear. Germline CDR1 and CDR2: SGDLS and YYNGEE. There are 17 residues in the CDR3. Trimming left V 2 bases short and J 8 bases short, with 20 bases between. CDR3 region: CASSVDGYTAQDSPLHF. DNA of the CDR3: TGTGCCAGCAGCGTTGATGGGTACACAGCTCAAGATTCACCCCTCCACTTT.

In this sample, this clonotype turned up many times. CDR3: CASSLQGLNTEAFF. CDR3 sequence (DNA): TGTGCCAGCAGTTTACAGGGGTTGAACACTGAAGCTTTCTTT. This sequence joins TRBV2 and TRBJ1-1; the match to TRBD1 covers 7 bases. Germline assignment: CDR1 SNHLY and CDR2 FYNNEI. The length of the CDR3 is 14 residues. V dropped 5 bases and J dropped 0; count of bases not matched to a gene: 3.

Ten or more counts support this clonotype. This chain uses TRBV6-1 with TRBJ1-2; D is possibly TRBD1 (5 bases). CDR3 length equals 16 residues. V gave up 1 base and J gave up 2 bases, with 14 bases separating them. CDR1 is MNHNS and CDR2 is SASEGT in the germline V gene. The CDR3 protein is CASSEDGGPFNYGYTF. The CDR3 DNA follows: TGTGCCAGCAGTGAAGACGGGGGACCTTTCAACTATGGCTACACCTTC.

This clonotype was observed many times. V usage is TRBV15 and J usage is TRBJ2-2; weak D call: TRBD2 (7 bases). The CDR3 is 19 amino acids. Germline CDR1 is LNHNV and CDR2 is YYDKDF (reference sequence). Deletions cut 5 bases from V and 5 bases from J, with 27 bases between. CDR3 sequence reads: CATSPGGGGRRAGTGELFF. CDR3 sequence (DNA): TGTGCCACCAGCCCCGGGGGAGGGGGACGAAGAGCAGGGACCGGGGAGCTGTTTTTT.

This clonotype has at least ten counts. The genes are TRBV28 and TRBJ2-5; D not certain. Germline V gene lookup returns CDR1 MDHEN and CDR2 SYDVKM. V was clipped by 6 bases and J by 5 bases, with 13 bases between them. This CDR3 comprises 13 residues. The CDR3 reads CASRTAAWETQYF. CDR3 in DNA: TGTGCCAGCAGGACCGCCGCCTGGGAGACCCAGTACTTC.

This clonotype was picked up many times. One junction end does not reproduce the germline sequence, and a read error may be involved. V and J are TRBV7-3 and TRBJ1-2; perhaps TRBD1 as D (5 bases). The CDR3 covers 13 residues. Per the germline V gene, CDR1 is SGHTA and CDR2 is FQGTGA. The CDR3 spells CASSRGTAESFSF. CDR3 bases: TGTGCCAGCAGCCGAGGGACGGCGGAATCCTTCTCCTTC. Filled out from reference TRBV7-3 and TRBJ1-2, the complete variable domain reads GAGVSQTPSNKVTEKGKYVELRCDPISGHTALYWYRQSLGQGPEFLIYFQGTGAADDSGLPNDRFFAVRPEGSVSTLKIQRTERGDSAVYLCASSRGTAESFSFGSGTRLTVV.

Written as DNA, the CDR3 is TGTGCCAGCAGTCCCGGACAGGGGCGGGTTTCTTCGCAGTACTTC. It yields the protein CASSPGQGRVSSQYF. The V gene is TRBV6-1, the J gene TRBJ2-7, with TRBD1 identical over 9 bases. Trimming removed 5 bases from V and 9 bases from J; junction bases left unmatched: 14. The germline CDR1 and CDR2 sequences are MNHNS and SASEGT. The CDR3 is 15 residues long.

Remarks on this clonotype: An end of the junction does not agree with germline; a read error may underlie this. The rearrangement joins TRBV15 to TRBJ2-1; D not resolved. The CDR3 length is 14 residues. CDR1 LNHNV and CDR2 YYDKDF come from the germline V gene (reference sequence). The CDR3 region has the DNA TGTGCCACCAGCAAGACACCGATATATGATGAGCAGCTCTTC. Protein: CATSKTPIYDEQLF.

In this sample, this clonotype turned up many times. This chain links TRBV15 with TRBJ2-3; D is undetermined. The CDR3 sequence is 15 residues long. Germline V CDR1 and CDR2: LNHNV, YYDKDF (reference sequence). Trimming removed 4 bases at V and 2 bases at J, with 13 bases between. CDR3 protein: CATSKLPRNTDTQYF. The CDR3 DNA reads TGTGCCACCAGCAAACTCCCCAGGAACACAGATACGCAGTATTTT.

Comment on this clonotype: This may come from a read error, since a much larger clone is one base off. The CDR3 here is CVTSALVAGGPGELFF. As DNA, the CDR3 is TGTGTCACCAGTGCCCTGGTAGCGGGAGGGCCCGGGGAGCTGTTTTTT. This sequence joins TRBV15 and TRBJ2-2; TRBD2 matches at 11 bases. The CDR3 extends over 16 amino acids. Germline V gene data show CDR1 as LNHNV and CDR2 as YYDKDF (reference sequence).